This T cell receptor (beta chain) was obtained from a study of tumor and adjacent non-tumor tissue in lung cancer (dated by TCRdb to 2016 to 2018). A note on the overall study: Patients with adenocarcinoma (approximately twelve), squamous cell carcinoma (2) and small cell lung cancer (1) were included in the cohort. The 15 enrolled patients, of whom around 10 were men and 5 were women, were aged about 30 to 80 years and were diagnosed with TNM stage I to III disease. A total of 95 million to 150 million productive TCRbeta reads were generated by sequencing, corresponding to an average of roughly 4.1 million reads per sample. The study compared bulk TCRbeta repertoires between lung tumor tissue and matched distant non-tumor lung tissue from fewer than 19 lung cancer patients. For each patient, one tumor sample and one normal lung sample were taken, giving around 30 paired specimens that underwent TCRbeta CDR3 sequencing. The paper as a whole reports these results and caveats: The methods do not name the sequencing platform or mention unique molecular identifiers. TCR diversity was significantly higher in younger patients, and higher tumor TCR diversity was associated with shorter overall and disease-free survival. Peripheral blood was not sequenced, so blood TCRbeta repertoires were not examined in the lung cancer patients of the study. Only roughly 15 patients were in the cohort, and the authors stated that larger samples and more detailed clinical data are needed. The top 100 clones accounted for a significantly larger cumulative portion of the repertoire in normal lung than in tumor tissue. Tumor tissue showed significantly higher TCR diversity (inverse Simpson) than normal lung tissue, at roughly 390 vs 170 (P = 0.0075, Mann-Whitney U test).

Trimming removed 6 bases from V and 2 bases from J; the gene matches leave 4 bases unexplained. The CDR3 spans 14 residues, from the cysteine through the phenylalanine. Just CDR3 DNA is preserved here, 42 bases in frame from base 1. According to the germline V gene, CDR1 reads SGHTA and CDR2 reads FQGNSA. Libraries were prepared through multiplex PCR. The listed sequencing device is Illumina HiSeq 2500. TCRbeta libraries were constructed through three rounds of nested PCR with primers (Table S4) according to protocols adapted from ARM-PCR. Before sequencing, PCR products of 200-500 bp were cut from the gel and purified using the QIAquick gel extraction kit. In the original analysis: Trimmomatic was used to clean the reads, FLASH merged the cleaned reads into complete CDR3 sequences, and MiTCR assigned the sequences to V(D)J germline segments. VDJtools was used to compute clonal diversity as the inverse Simpson's index. In-frame sequences lacking a premature stop codon were counted as productive reads. TCRdb took the public reads, trimmed them with fastp at Q25, ran MiXCR for clone calling and kept in-frame beta chains. For every CDR3 protein sequence, its rows merge into one entry that carries the most common genes and DNA. TCRdb, not the authors, supplied the V and J calls. This sample lists about 76,000 distinct CDR3 sequences; more than 80% were detected once. The ten biggest clones cover about 51% of the sample.

In its sample, this clonotype was seen many times. This clone's antigen is unknown. No much larger clone exists at a distance of one base, and base qualities are not known. RNA was isolated from bulk, unsorted tissue, and RNA quality was assessed with a NanoDrop ND-1000 and an Agilent 2100. Distant non-tumor tissue taken more than 3 cm from the tumor edge was used as the normal lung sample. All donors had newly diagnosed lung cancer, had not received prior chemotherapy, and were admitted for thoracic surgery in China between August and November 2014. Patients with previous radiotherapy or chemotherapy, or with another concurrent cancer, were excluded from the study. Surgical tissue pieces of about 1-2.3 cm3 were preserved in RNAlater solution and were kept at -80 degrees C until use.

The V gene is TRBV7-2 and the J gene is TRBJ2-7; TRBD1 fits 10 bases in the junction. The receptor was derived from a man aged 60 to 75 with non-small cell lung cancer. The sequencing sample was made of distant non-tumor lung tissue. The CDR3 protein: CASRPGQGTYEQYF. In nucleotides, the sequence is TGTGCCAGCAGGCCGGGACAGGGGACCTACGAGCAGTACTTC.